Listed below are T cell receptor beta chains from one sample, sequenced in a study of regulatory T cells in long-lasting Graves disease. TCRdb called the multiplex PCR reads again in MiXCR, with one record for every CDR3 protein. The data show roughly 220,000 distinct CDR3 sequences, 15% to 20% seen once. The sequenced sample was peripheral blood mononuclear cells (PBMCs), obtained at new diagnosis, from a patient treated with antithyroid drugs. Source of these receptors: a female donor with Graves disease. CDR3s include the opening cysteine and the closing phenylalanine or tryptophan. The order of the fields is CDR3 length, clone size, V gene, D gene, J gene, CDR3 DNA, CDR3 protein. D genes are given only for firm matches. A clone size is listed for some rows: how often the clone was seen (once, few, many), or a class if it is expanded.

length: 13; size: many; V: TRBV9; D: .; J: TRBJ1-1; DNA: TGTGCCAGCAGCCCCCGTCTACACGAAGAAGCTTTCTTT; CDR3: CASSPRLHEEAFF
length: 13; size: .; V: TRBV10-2; D: TRBD1; J: TRBJ2-1; DNA: TGCGCCACCGGGACAGGACTTAACAATGAGCAGTTCTTC; CDR3: CATGTGLNNEQFF
length: 14; size: many; V: TRBV28; D: .; J: TRBJ1-1; DNA: TGTGCCAGCGGCCCTGGGGGGCTGGGCACTGAAGCTTTCTTT; CDR3: CASGPGGLGTEAFF
length: 14; size: many; V: TRBV19; D: .; J: TRBJ1-5; DNA: TGTGCCAGTAGTATAGTCTGGGGCAATCAGCCCCAGCATTTT; CDR3: CASSIVWGNQPQHF
length: 15; size: many; V: TRBV27; D: TRBD1; J: TRBJ1-5; DNA: TGTGCCAGCGGAACAGGGGGACCTAGCAATCAGCCCCAGCATTTT; CDR3: CASGTGGPSNQPQHF
length: 14; size: many; V: TRBV2; D: .; J: TRBJ1-1; DNA: TGTGCCAGCCGTAAGGCACAGACAAACACTGAAGCTTTCTTT; CDR3: CASRKAQTNTEAFF
length: 15; size: .; V: TRBV6-1; D: TRBD1; J: TRBJ2-3; DNA: TGTGCCAGCAGCGAACACAGGGGAAGCACAGATACGCAGTATTTT; CDR3: CASSEHRGSTDTQYF
length: 17; size: many; V: TRBV4-1; D: TRBD1; J: TRBJ1-1; DNA: TGCGCCAGCAGCCAAGAAAACAGGGGGCAGAAGATTGGTGAAGCTTTCTTT; CDR3: CASSQENRGQKIGEAFF
length: 13; size: many; V: TRBV7-9; D: .; J: TRBJ2-1; DNA: TGTGCCAGCAGCTTTACAGGGTTAGATGAGCAGTTCTTC; CDR3: CASSFTGLDEQFF
length: 13; size: many; V: TRBV5-1; D: TRBD1; J: TRBJ2-1; DNA: TGCGCCAGCAGCGACGGACAGGGGATTGAGCAGTTCTTC; CDR3: CASSDGQGIEQFF
length: 14; size: many; V: TRBV18; D: .; J: TRBJ1-1; DNA: TGTGCCAGCTCTCGGGACGGATTACGAGATGAAGCTTTCTTT; CDR3: CASSRDGLRDEAFF
length: 12; size: many; V: TRBV6-1; D: .; J: TRBJ2-7; DNA: TGTGCCAGCAGTGTACGGTCCTACGAGCAGTACTTC; CDR3: CASSVRSYEQYF
length: 16; size: many; V: TRBV7-8; D: .; J: TRBJ2-3; DNA: TGTGCCAGCAGCTTAGAAAGGGTTTCTAGCACAGATACGCAGTATTTT; CDR3: CASSLERVSSTDTQYF
length: 11; size: many; V: TRBV5-6; D: TRBD2; J: TRBJ2-1; DNA: TGTGCCAGCAGGCTTAGCGGGAGGCAGTTCTTC; CDR3: CASRLSGRQFF
length: 14; size: many; V: TRBV20-1; D: .; J: TRBJ1-5; DNA: TGCAGTGCGCGAGACAGTCGTAGCAATCAGCCCCAGCATTTT; CDR3: CSARDSRSNQPQHF
length: 20; size: many; V: TRBV24-1; D: TRBD2; J: TRBJ2-2; DNA: TGTGCCACCAGTGACCGGAGGTATTCGGGGGGGCGAGCGAACACCGGGGAGCTGTTTTTT; CDR3: CATSDRRYSGGRANTGELFF
length: 16; size: many; V: TRBV5-5; D: TRBD1; J: TRBJ1-4; DNA: TGTGCCAGCAGCCCGGTGGGCCGGGACAGTGGGGAAAAACTGTTTTTT; CDR3: CASSPVGRDSGEKLFF
length: 14; size: .; V: TRBV20-1; D: .; J: TRBJ1-5; DNA: TGCAGTGCTAGTCTGGGGCATAGCAATCAGCCCCAGCATTTT; CDR3: CSASLGHSNQPQHF
length: 13; size: many; V: TRBV6-1; D: .; J: TRBJ2-5; DNA: TGTGCCAGCGTGGGTAGCGAGCAAGAGACCCAGTACTTC; CDR3: CASVGSEQETQYF
length: 14; size: many; V: TRBV28; D: .; J: TRBJ2-7; DNA: TGTGCCAGCAGTCTTGGGACAAGAGACTACGAGCAGTACTTC; CDR3: CASSLGTRDYEQYF
length: 15; size: many; V: TRBV12-3/TRBV12-4; D: .; J: TRBJ2-7; DNA: TGTGCCAGCAGCTCAGCCAGTGGGAGCTCCTACGAGCAGTACTTC; CDR3: CASSSASGSSYEQYF
length: 15; size: many; V: TRBV6-5; D: TRBD1; J: TRBJ1-2; DNA: TGTGCCAGCAGTTACGGGGGACAGGGGAGCTATGGCTACACCTTC; CDR3: CASSYGGQGSYGYTF
length: 17; size: many; V: TRBV9; D: TRBD1; J: TRBJ1-3; DNA: TGTGCCAGCAGCGTAGCCCCGGGACAGATCTCTGGAAACACCATATATTTT; CDR3: CASSVAPGQISGNTIYF
length: 15; size: many; V: TRBV19; D: TRBD1; J: TRBJ1-1; DNA: TGTGCCAGTAGTCCCAAGCCAGGGGGTTACACTGAAGCTTTCTTT; CDR3: CASSPKPGGYTEAFF